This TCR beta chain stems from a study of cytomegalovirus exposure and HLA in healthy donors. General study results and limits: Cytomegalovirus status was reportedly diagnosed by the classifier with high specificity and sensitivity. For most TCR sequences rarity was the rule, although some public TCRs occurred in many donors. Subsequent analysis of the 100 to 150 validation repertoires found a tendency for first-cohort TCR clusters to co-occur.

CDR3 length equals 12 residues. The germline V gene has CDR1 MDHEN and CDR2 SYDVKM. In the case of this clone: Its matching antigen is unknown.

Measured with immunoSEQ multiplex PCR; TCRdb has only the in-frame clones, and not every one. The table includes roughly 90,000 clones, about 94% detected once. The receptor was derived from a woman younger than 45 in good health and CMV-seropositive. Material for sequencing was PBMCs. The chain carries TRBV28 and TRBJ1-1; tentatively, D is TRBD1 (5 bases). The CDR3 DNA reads TGTGCTTACACGGGGGGAGAAACTGAAGCTTTCTTT. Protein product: CAYTGGETEAFF.